This TCR beta chain is drawn from a study of T cells in localized non-small cell lung cancer. Overall study findings and caveats: T cell clonality was highest in uninvolved adjacent lung, above tumor. A median of 57 of the top 100 tumor clones appeared in adjacent lung, which was paired and uninvolved. Higher adjacent-lung clonality was associated with shorter survival.

Sequenced by immunoSEQ multiplex PCR; TCRdb stores in-frame clones only, minus some. The table lists 53,000 or so clones, 65% to 85% of them singletons. V was shortened by 2 bases and J by 0 bases, with 21 bases between the two germline ends. Germline V lookup: CDR1 LGHNA, CDR2 YNFKEQ. This CDR3 spans 19 amino acids. As for this clone: Its antigen is not known.

This sequence joins TRBV4-2 and TRBJ2-3; possible D gene TRBD2, 7 bases. This receptor was obtained from a man aged 35 to 69 with stage III lung adenocarcinoma. The sequencing used peripheral blood mononuclear cells, collected before any cancer treatment. In nucleotides, the CDR3 is TGTGCCAGCAGCCAACACCGGGGGCTTAATAGCGGGAGCACAGATACGCAGTATTTT. Its translation is CASSQHRGLNSGSTDTQYF.